The 3 T cell receptor beta chains below were found in one sample sequenced in a study of metastatic and nonmetastatic thyroid tumors. TCRdb reanalyzed the PCR reads with MiXCR. There are over 45,000 clones in the sample; approximately 20% occur only once, and 3.8% lies in the top ten. None of the patients had undergone any treatment ahead of thyroid surgery. Sequences were obtained from blood. These receptors were taken from a male donor with papillary thyroid cancer or a benign thyroid nodule (not recorded which). Some clones in this sample may be carry-over from other donors' samples.

This clone is classed as medium-sized. The rearrangement joins TRBV20-1 to TRBJ1-1, with TRBD1 as a possible D gene (5 bases). CDR3 length: 13 amino acids. Trimming pared 1 base from V and 5 bases from J, leaving 11 bases between. Germline CDR1 and CDR2: DFQATT and SNEGSKA (reference sequence). The CDR3 DNA follows: TGCAGTGCTAGAGCAGGGAAGGTAACTGAAGCTTTCTTT. It encodes CSARAGKVTEAFF.

This clone has a count of ten or more. Other DNA sequences in this sample translate to the same CDR3. The V gene is TRBV27, the J gene TRBJ2-5; D gene uncertain. CDR3 length: 15 amino acids. V lost 2 bases and J lost 5, with 15 bases in between. Germline CDR1 reads MNHEY; CDR2 reads SMNVEV (reference sequence). CDR3 in amino acids: CASSLTISPPETQYF. The CDR3 nucleotides are TGTGCCAGCAGTTTAACCATCAGCCCCCCGGAGACCCAGTACTTC.

This clone was recorded at least ten times. This chain connects TRBV11-3 to TRBJ2-7; TRBD1 or TRBD2 may be the D gene (5 bases each). CDR3 length equals 11 residues. From germline, CDR1 is SGHNT and CDR2 YENEEA. Trimming removed 6 bases at V and 2 bases at J, with 5 bases between. Here the CDR3 DNA reads TGTGCCAGCAGGGGGGCCTACGAGCAGTACTTC. Protein: CASRGAYEQYF.